The text below deals with one T cell receptor beta chain. Its antigen is not identified. TCRdb processed the reads anew with MiXCR; each CDR3 protein has one entry. The sample includes about 270,000 distinct CDR3 sequences, about 20% of them seen just once. These data come from a study of T cell repertoires in cytomegalovirus infection. The TCR comes from a human donor in good health (CMV status not recorded). Some clones in this sample may be carry-over from other donors' samples. The material was cultured PBMCs, obtained from culture after CMV antigen stimulation.

The CDR3 region is CASRSGRAGTDTQYF. CDR3 nucleotide sequence: TGTGCCAGCCGTAGCGGGAGGGCCGGCACAGATACGCAGTATTTT. The chain combines TRBV6-2 or TRBV6-3 with TRBJ2-3; 11 positions match TRBD2. The ends lost 8 bases at V and 1 base at J; junction bases unmatched: 5. The CDR3 runs 15 residues. Germline assignment: CDR1 MNHEY and CDR2 SVGEGT.